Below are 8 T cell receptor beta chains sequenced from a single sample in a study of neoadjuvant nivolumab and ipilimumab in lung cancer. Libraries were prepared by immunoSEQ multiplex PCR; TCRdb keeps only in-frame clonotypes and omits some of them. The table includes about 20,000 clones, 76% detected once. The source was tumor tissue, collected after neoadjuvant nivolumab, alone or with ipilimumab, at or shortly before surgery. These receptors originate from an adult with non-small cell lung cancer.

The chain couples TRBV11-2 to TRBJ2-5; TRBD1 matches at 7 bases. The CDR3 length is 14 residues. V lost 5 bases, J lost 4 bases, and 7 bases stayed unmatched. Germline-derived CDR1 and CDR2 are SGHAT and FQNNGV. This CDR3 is CASSPTGIGETQYF. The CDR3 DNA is TGTGCCAGCAGCCCGACAGGGATCGGAGAGACCCAGTACTTC.

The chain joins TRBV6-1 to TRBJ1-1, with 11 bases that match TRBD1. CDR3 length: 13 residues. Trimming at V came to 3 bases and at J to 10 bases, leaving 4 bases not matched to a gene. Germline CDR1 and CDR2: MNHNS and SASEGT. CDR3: CASSDRDRGLAFF. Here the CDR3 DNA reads TGTGCCAGCAGTGACCGGGACAGGGGGTTAGCTTTCTTT.

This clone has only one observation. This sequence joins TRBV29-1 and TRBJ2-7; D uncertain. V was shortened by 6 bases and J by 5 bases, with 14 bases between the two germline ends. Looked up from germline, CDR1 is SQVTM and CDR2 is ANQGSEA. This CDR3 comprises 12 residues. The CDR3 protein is CSVGPGINEQYF. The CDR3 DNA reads TGCAGCGTGGGCCCGGGTATCAACGAGCAGTACTTC.

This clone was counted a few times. This chain's CDR3 is CASSGEADNGNTIYF. CDR3 DNA: TGTGCCAGCAGCGGGGAGGCAGATAATGGAAACACCATATATTTT. V is TRBV9 and J is TRBJ1-3; D call uncertain. Germline lookup yields CDR1 SGDLS and CDR2 YYNGEE. Trimming stripped 3 bases from V and 3 bases from J, with 13 bases between. This CDR3 region has 15 residues.

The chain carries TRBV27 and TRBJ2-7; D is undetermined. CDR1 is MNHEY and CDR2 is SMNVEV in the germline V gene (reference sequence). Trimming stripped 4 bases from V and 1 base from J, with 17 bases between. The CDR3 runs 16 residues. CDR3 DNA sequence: TGTGCCAGCAGTTCCAATACCCCATGGAGTTCCTACGAGCAGTACTTC. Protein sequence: CASSSNTPWSSYEQYF.

The CDR3 reads CASSTGGPETQYF. The CDR3 nucleotides are TGTGCCAGCAGTACCGGGGGGCCAGAGACCCAGTACTTC. This chain joins TRBV7-9 and TRBJ2-5, with D possibly matching TRBD2 (7 bases). CDR3 size: 13 residues. V was shortened by 6 bases and J by 4 bases, with 12 bases between the two germline ends. Germline CDR1 and CDR2: SEHNR and FQNEAQ (reference sequence).

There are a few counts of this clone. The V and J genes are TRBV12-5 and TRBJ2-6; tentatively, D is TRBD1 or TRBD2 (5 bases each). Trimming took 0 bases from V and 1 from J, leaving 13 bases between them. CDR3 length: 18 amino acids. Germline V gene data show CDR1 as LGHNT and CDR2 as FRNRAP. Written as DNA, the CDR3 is TGTGCTAGTGGTTTGGTGGGACGGGTTGGATCTGGGGCCAACGTCCTGACTTTC. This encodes CASGLVGRVGSGANVLTF.

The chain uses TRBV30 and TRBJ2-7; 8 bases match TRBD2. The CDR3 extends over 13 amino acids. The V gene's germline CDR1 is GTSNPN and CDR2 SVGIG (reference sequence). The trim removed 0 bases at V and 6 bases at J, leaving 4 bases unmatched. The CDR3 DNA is TGTGCCTGGAGTGTCGCGCGGGGGGCCGAGCAGTACTTC. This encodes CAWSVARGAEQYF.